The source of this T cell receptor beta chain is a study of cytomegalovirus exposure and HLA in healthy donors. Across the study: The 500 to 850 first-cohort repertoires and the 95 to 150 validation repertoires shared the same platform, a later analysis reported.

The donors were members of the roughly 120-subject validation cohort (separate from the approximately 670-subject first cohort). Germline CDR1 is MNHEY and CDR2 is SVGAGI. The CDR3 extends over 15 amino acids. J gave up 8 bases and V 5 bases, and 11 bases lay outside the gene matches. Assay: immunoSEQ multiplex PCR; the TCRdb copy retains only in-frame clones and omits some. In the table there are 100,000 to 150,000 clones, roughly 89% of which are singletons. Concerning this clone: Its antigen is currently unknown.

Study findings and constraints: Reports credit the classifier with highly specific, highly sensitive diagnosis of cytomegalovirus status. The study recorded 150 to 200 TCR beta chains that were cytomegalovirus-associated.

This TCR derives from a woman between 18 and 29 years old in good health and CMV-seronegative. The chain recombines TRBV6-5 with TRBJ2-1, with TRBD1 matching 8 bases. The material sequenced was PBMCs. The CDR3 spells CASSRGTGGVYEQFF. CDR3 nucleotides: TGTGCCAGCAGTCGAGGGACAGGAGGTGTGTATGAGCAGTTCTTC.